Shown below are 14 T cell receptor beta chains from a single sample sequenced in a study of tumor-infiltrating lymphocytes in primary liver carcinoma. With a constant-region primer, TCR beta cDNA was made from 450 to 500 ng of total RNA. TCR beta libraries came from three nested multiplex PCR rounds using slightly modified ARM-PCR. Two initial PCR rounds of about 10 cycles each paired TRBV1-TRBV30 forward primers with a C-beta reverse primer. Each CDR3 protein is one row after TCRdb ran MiXCR on the multiplex PCR reads. The sample lists approximately 210,000 distinct CDR3 sequences; less than 70% were seen once. Germline DNA was also extracted, and blood RNA was taken from unsorted whole blood. Sequencing was performed on peripheral blood. These receptors all stem from a woman aged 55-70 years with primary liver carcinoma and hepatitis B virus infection.

V usage is TRBV11-2 and J usage is TRBJ2-7; tentative D call: TRBD2 (6 bases). V was pared by 9 bases and J by 3 bases, with 24 bases between. The CDR3 loop spans 16 amino acids. Germline V gene sequence: CDR1 SGHAT, CDR2 FQNNGV. CDR3 sequence (DNA): TGTGCCAGGAGCCCCCTTATCGGGAGTTTTTACTACGAGCAGTACTTC. Translating it yields CARSPLIGSFYYEQYF.

As for this clonotype: A much larger clone differs from this one at a single base, so this may be a read error. This chain connects TRBV5-4 to TRBJ2-1; TRBD2 agrees at 12 bases. This CDR3 has 15 amino acids. Germline loops: CDR1 SGHNT, CDR2 YYREEE (reference sequence). This chain's CDR3 is CTSSSILAGGEEQFF. The CDR3 bases are TGTACCAGCAGCTCCATACTAGCGGGAGGAGAAGAGCAGTTCTTC.

Of note for this clonotype: A much larger clonotype is one base distant, so this may be a read error. V is TRBV12-3 or TRBV12-4 and J is TRBJ1-5; D is perhaps TRBD1 (5 bases). CDR3 size: 15 residues. The CDR3 DNA is TGTGTCAGCAGTAAGACAGTCCCTAGCAATCAGCCCCAGCATTTT. This encodes CVSSKTVPSNQPQHF.

To note about this clonotype: At one end, the junction sequence differs from germline, possibly due to a read error. The CDR3 region has the DNA TGTAGCGCCCCGGGGCAGGGAAATACGCAGTATTTT. This codes for CSAPGQGNTQYF. The chain recombines TRBV29-1 with TRBJ2-3, with D perhaps assigned TRBD1 or TRBD2 (5 bases each). The CDR3 sequence is 12 residues long. From germline, CDR1 is SQVTM and CDR2 ANQGSEA.

A remark on this clonotype: This could be a read error, since a much larger clone is one nucleotide away. The chain's CDR3 is CASSFMTGGRPEQYF. The CDR3 nucleotides read TGTGCCAGCAGTTTCATGACTGGCGGGAGACCCGAGCAGTACTTC. The V gene is TRBV28, the J gene TRBJ2-7; 7 bases fit TRBD2. The CDR3 totals 15 residues. In germline, CDR1 is MDHEN, CDR2 SYDVKM. J was trimmed by 6 bases and V by 3 bases; bases with no gene match: 11.

Details on this clonotype: One end of the junction varies from germline; a read error may be responsible. The rearrangement joins TRBV6-1 to TRBJ1-5; TRBD1 matches 8 bases. CDR3 length: 14 amino acids. Germline assignment: CDR1 MNHNS and CDR2 SASEGT. The CDR3 sequence is CVSTLTGGNQPQHF. CDR3 DNA sequence: TGTGTCAGCACCCTGACAGGGGGCAATCAGCCCCAGCATTTT.

The chain links TRBV28 to TRBJ1-2; D gene ambiguous. CDR1 MDHEN and CDR2 SYDVKM come from the germline V gene. Trimming removed 3 bases at V and 5 bases at J, with 4 bases between. This CDR3 region has 11 residues. For the CDR3, the DNA is TGTGCCAGCAGTTTGGATTATGGCTACACCTTC. This codes for CASSLDYGYTF.

Points on this clonotype: A much larger clone is a single base away; this may be a read error. The genes are TRBV6-2 or TRBV6-3 and TRBJ2-3; tentatively, D is TRBD1 (6 bases). This CDR3 is built from 16 residues. V was trimmed by 7 bases and J by 6 bases, leaving 23 bases between them. Per the germline V gene, CDR1 is MNHEY and CDR2 is SVGEGT. The CDR3 sequence: CASTDGWIVGADTQYF. The CDR3 DNA sequence: TGTGCCAGCACCGACGGCTGGATAGTGGGGGCTGATACGCAGTATTTT.

This clonotype was picked up many times. V gene TRBV5-5 combines with J gene TRBJ1-2; 9 nucleotides match TRBD1. This CDR3 is 15 amino acids long. V lost 5 bases and J lost 3; bases outside the gene matches: 8. Germline V lookup: CDR1 SGHKS, CDR2 YYEKEE (reference sequence). In DNA, the CDR3 is TGTGCCAGCAGTTGGGACAGGGACGGGGACTATGGCTACACCTTC. It yields the protein CASSWDRDGDYGYTF.

With respect to this clonotype: Compared with germline, one end of the junction differs, possibly owing to a read error. The chain has TRBV11-3 and TRBJ2-3; the match to TRBD1 covers 7 bases. Germline values: CDR1 SGHNT, CDR2 YENEEA. The length of the CDR3 is 14 residues. CDR3 bases: TGTGCCGGCAGCTATCGGACAGGCGCAGATACGCAGTATTTT. Translation: CAGSYRTGADTQYF.

About this clonotype itself: Just one base apart from a much larger clone, this may be a read error. The J gene is TRBJ2-5, the V gene TRBV6-6; D unclear. Germline V gene lookup returns CDR1 MNHNY and CDR2 SVGAGI (reference sequence). This CDR3 spans 12 amino acids. V was shortened by 10 bases and J by 4 bases, with 13 bases between the two germline ends. This chain's CDR3 is CATTVVVETQYF. The CDR3 DNA is TGTGCCACCACAGTGGTAGTAGAGACCCAGTACTTC.

With regard to this clonotype: Likely a read error: the CDR3 ends without its conserved phenylalanine or tryptophan. The chain links TRBV11-2 to TRBJ2-1, with TRBD2 matching 8 bases. The CDR3 runs to 15 residues. The germline V gene has CDR1 SGHAT and CDR2 FQNNGV. Written as DNA, the CDR3 is TGTGCCAGCTGCTTAGGGGGACTAGTGACTAATGAGCAGTTCCTC. Protein sequence: CASCLGGLVTNEQFL.

This clonotype was observed a few times. Just one base apart from a much larger clone, this may be a read error. This CDR3 is missing its conserved last phenylalanine or tryptophan, likely due to a read error. The V gene is TRBV12-3 or TRBV12-4, the J gene TRBJ2-7; D is ambiguous. The CDR3 runs 13 residues. Trimming cost V 5 bases and J 6 bases, with 14 bases left between them. CDR3 sequence (DNA): TGTGCCAGCAGTCCCAAGAGGACGTCCGAGCAGTACTAC. It translates to CASSPKRTSEQYY.

Many counts were recorded for this clonotype. V is TRBV6-6 and J is TRBJ1-2; D gene uncertain. The ends were cut back, 2 bases at V and 2 bases at J, with 9 bases in the middle. The CDR3 is made up of 14 amino acids. Germline V gene lookup returns CDR1 MNHNY and CDR2 SVGAGI (reference sequence). The CDR3 coding sequence is TGTGCCAGCAGTTACGGTGCTGGGAACTATGGCTACACCTTC. Amino acids: CASSYGAGNYGYTF.